A selection of T cell receptor beta chains follows, all from one sample in a study of blood T cells in healthy people across ages. One entry per CDR3 protein results from TCRdb running MiXCR on the 5' RACE reads. The sample has about 1.8 million distinct CDR3 sequences, around half seen once. Material for sequencing was blood. The receptors shown here come from a woman between 35 and 50 years old in good health. Each CDR3 is given with its conserved first and last residue. D genes are given only for firm matches. Some rows mark clone size as missing; the rest say once, few, many or name a class of expanded clone.

D	size	J	V	CDR3	DNA
NA	NA	TRBJ1-5	TRBV20-1	CSAREGGLGTNQPQHF	TGCAGTGCTAGGGAGGGAGGCTTGGGAACGAATCAGCCCCAGCATTTT
NA	NA	TRBJ2-1	TRBV6-2/TRBV6-3	CASSSYPNRPPPYNEQFF	TGTGCCAGCAGTTCCTACCCAAATCGGCCGCCCCCCTACAATGAGCAGTTCTTC
TRBD2	NA	TRBJ2-1	TRBV11-2	CASSLLGGSNEQFF	TGTGCCAGCAGCTTACTCGGCGGGAGTAATGAGCAGTTCTTC
NA	NA	TRBJ1-1	TRBV4-3	CASSQDSASREAFF	TGCGCCAGCAGCCAAGATTCGGCTTCTCGTGAAGCTTTCTTT
TRBD1	few	TRBJ2-3	TRBV5-1	CASTPDRGQSDTQYF	TGCGCCAGCACCCCGGACAGGGGGCAATCAGATACGCAGTATTTT
NA	NA	TRBJ1-2	TRBV20-1	CSARKDRTVYGYTF	TGCAGTGCTAGAAAAGATAGGACAGTCTATGGCTACACCTTC
NA	NA	TRBJ2-7	TRBV24-1	CATSDDPFTEQYF	TGTGCCACCAGTGATGACCCCTTCACCGAGCAGTACTTC
NA	NA	TRBJ2-1	TRBV24-1	CATSDSPFEQFF	TGTGCCACCAGTGATTCCCCCTTCGAGCAGTTCTTC
NA	NA	TRBJ2-1	TRBV28	CASSLYGGRKQFF	TGTGCCAGCAGTTTATACGGTGGGCGAAAGCAGTTCTTC
TRBD1	NA	TRBJ2-7	TRBV20-1	CSAKKLTGTATYGQYF	TGCAGTGCTAAGAAATTAACCGGGACAGCTACCTACGGGCAGTACTTC
NA	NA	TRBJ2-5	TRBV20-1	CSLHFLETQYF	TGCAGCCTACACTTTTTAGAGACCCAGTACTTC
NA	NA	TRBJ2-7	TRBV4-3	CASSQDRADEQYF	TGCGCCAGCAGCCAAGATAGGGCGGACGAGCAGTACTTC
TRBD1	NA	TRBJ2-5	TRBV24-1	CATSEGDRGETQYF	TGTGCCACCAGTGAGGGGGACAGGGGGGAGACCCAGTACTTC
NA	NA	TRBJ1-6	TRBV6-5	CASSYDIGSYNSPLHF	TGTGCCAGCAGTTACGACATTGGCTCCTATAATTCACCCCTCCACTTT
NA	few	TRBJ2-2	TRBV29-1	CSVEEPGELFF	TGCAGCGTTGAAGAGCCCGGGGAGCTGTTTTTT
TRBD2	NA	TRBJ2-3	TRBV5-1	CASSWGLAGLDTQYF	TGCGCCAGCTCTTGGGGGCTAGCGGGCTTAGATACGCAGTATTTT
NA	few	TRBJ2-5	TRBV7-9	CASSFTGGTGAETQYF	TGTGCCAGCAGCTTTACCGGCGGGACGGGCGCGGAGACCCAGTACTTC
NA	NA	TRBJ2-3	TRBV14	CASSQRGFKDTQYF	TGTGCCAGCAGCCAACGGGGGTTTAAAGATACGCAGTATTTT
TRBD2	few	TRBJ2-1	TRBV13	CASSFETSGHNEQFF	TGTGCCAGCAGCTTTGAGACTAGCGGTCACAATGAGCAGTTCTTC
NA	NA	TRBJ2-5	TRBV6-2/TRBV6-3	CASRPLITGSQETQYF	TGTGCCAGCAGACCGCTTATAACGGGATCCCAAGAGACCCAGTACTTC
NA	NA	TRBJ1-4	TRBV28	CASARLREKLFF	TGTGCCAGTGCTAGACTTCGCGAAAAACTGTTTTTT
NA	few	TRBJ2-3	TRBV7-2	CASSLNFGPGTSVDTQYF	TGTGCCAGCAGCTTGAATTTTGGACCCGGGACATCTGTAGATACGCAGTATTTT
NA	few	TRBJ2-7	TRBV4-1	CASSQGGEAYEQYF	TGCGCCAGCAGCCAAGGGGGGGAAGCCTACGAGCAGTACTTC
TRBD2	once	TRBJ2-1	TRBV3-1	CASSRSSGGQPLAFF	TGTGCCAGCAGCCGGAGTAGCGGGGGCCAACCCCTGGCGTTCTTC
NA	NA	TRBJ2-7	TRBV28	CASSKPGPLSYEQYF	TGTGCCAGCAGCAAACCGGGACCGCTGTCCTACGAGCAGTACTTC
NA	few	TRBJ2-7	TRBV27	CASGLTRAFEQYF	TGTGCCAGCGGCCTTACTCGGGCGTTCGAGCAGTACTTC
NA	NA	TRBJ1-1	TRBV15	CATSRDRDLNTEAFF	TGTGCCACCAGCAGAGATCGGGACCTGAACACTGAAGCTTTCTTT
TRBD1	NA	TRBJ1-1	TRBV5-1	CASRLGTGANTEAFF	TGCGCCAGCAGATTGGGGACAGGGGCAAACACTGAAGCTTTCTTT
NA	NA	TRBJ1-1	TRBV28	CASSSYSTGRDTEAFF	TGTGCCAGCAGTTCCTATTCCACAGGGAGAGACACTGAAGCTTTCTTT
NA	NA	TRBJ2-4	TRBV6-1	CASKGGPGRLAKGATKNIQYF	TGTGCCAGCAAAGGGGGACCAGGGAGACTAGCGAAGGGGGCTACAAAAAACATTCAGTACTTC
NA	NA	TRBJ2-5	TRBV20-1	CSPRPVGVETQYF	TGCAGTCCGAGGCCAGTAGGGGTAGAGACCCAGTACTTC
NA	once	TRBJ2-3	TRBV27	CASSISIGTDTQYF	TGTGCCAGCAGTATATCCATTGGGACAGATACGCAGTATTTT
NA	NA	TRBJ1-1	TRBV11-3	CASSFRGVDTEAFF	TGTGCCAGCAGCTTCCGTGGGGTAGACACTGAAGCTTTCTTT
NA	NA	TRBJ2-5	TRBV28	CASSPTISDGETQYF	TGTGCCAGCAGTCCCACCATAAGTGATGGAGAGACCCAGTACTTC
NA	few	TRBJ1-5	TRBV9	CASSVGNSNQPQHF	TGTGCCAGCAGCGTAGGGAATAGCAATCAGCCCCAGCATTTT
NA	NA	TRBJ2-3	TRBV6-2/TRBV6-3	CASSSKNLASPGTDTQYF	TGTGCCAGCAGTTCGAAAAACCTAGCGTCCCCGGGCACAGATACGCAGTATTTT
TRBD1	NA	TRBJ1-5	TRBV28	CASKGQGSNQPQHF	TGTGCCAGCAAGGGACAGGGCAGCAATCAGCCCCAGCATTTT
TRBD1	NA	TRBJ2-4	TRBV4-1	CASSQEPQGATSAKNIQYF	TGCGCCAGCAGCCAAGAGCCGCAGGGGGCAACCTCGGCCAAAAACATTCAGTACTTC
NA	NA	TRBJ2-7	TRBV12-3/TRBV12-4	CASGATASYEQYF	TGTGCCAGCGGAGCAACGGCTTCCTACGAGCAGTACTTC
NA	NA	TRBJ2-7	TRBV6-2/TRBV6-3	CASSRSRGSYEQYF	TGTGCCAGCTCAAGGAGCAGGGGCTCCTACGAGCAGTACTTC
NA	NA	TRBJ2-7	TRBV28	CASSLLQGNRPYEQYF	TGTGCCAGCAGTTTGTTACAGGGTAATAGGCCCTACGAGCAGTACTTC
NA	NA	TRBJ1-2	TRBV5-1	CASSLAWGANGYTF	TGCGCCAGCAGCTTGGCGTGGGGGGCCAATGGCTACACCTTC
TRBD2	NA	TRBJ2-7	TRBV3-1	CASSQEGLAGDYEQYF	TGTGCCAGCAGCCAAGAAGGACTAGCGGGGGACTACGAGCAGTACTTC
NA	NA	TRBJ1-5	TRBV6-2/TRBV6-3	CASSYSGRRNQPQHF	TGTGCCAGCAGTTACTCGGGTAGAAGGAATCAGCCCCAGCATTTT
TRBD1	NA	TRBJ2-5	TRBV20-1	CSARGPDRGRYNEQYF	TGCAGTGCTAGAGGCCCTGACAGGGGGAGATACAATGAGCAGTACTTC
TRBD1	few	TRBJ2-1	TRBV4-1	CASSQVRYRDRGVNEQFF	TGCGCCAGCAGCCAAGTTCGGTACCGGGACAGGGGGGTCAATGAGCAGTTCTTC
NA	once	TRBJ2-3	TRBV6-5	CASSAGSASTDTQYF	TGTGCCAGCAGTGCGGGGTCGGCTAGCACAGATACGCAGTATTTT
NA	NA	TRBJ1-6	TRBV3-1	CARSQYFRLDSYNSPLHF	TGTGCCAGGAGCCAATATTTTCGCCTGGACAGCTATAATTCACCCCTCCACTTT
NA	NA	TRBJ2-1	TRBV6-1	CASSELQGKGEQFF	TGTGCCAGCAGTGAACTCCAGGGTAAGGGTGAGCAGTTCTTC
TRBD2	NA	TRBJ2-5	TRBV20-1	CSAREGDGRGAQYF	TGCAGTGCTAGAGAAGGCGACGGCCGGGGGGCCCAGTACTTC